This T cell receptor beta chain was obtained from a study of neoadjuvant anti-PD-1 for oral cavity cancer. The repertoire was sequenced with immunoSEQ multiplex PCR; TCRdb's copy has only in-frame clones and lacks some. The profile shows under 5,500 clones, more than 45% of them singletons. This clone has just a few counts. This CDR3 is 15 amino acids long. The germline V gene has CDR1 SEHNR and CDR2 FQNEAQ (reference sequence). V lost 3 bases, J lost 4 bases, and 6 bases stayed unmatched. The V gene is TRBV7-9, the J gene TRBJ1-2, with TRBD1 identical over 9 bases. Sequenced material: tumor tissue, taken before nivolumab (anti-PD-1) treatment. The source is a person aged 35-79 years with oral cavity squamous cell carcinoma. The CDR3 nucleotides are TGTGCCAGCAGCTTTACAGGGGGCGCCAGCTATGGCTACACCTTC. The encoded protein is CASSFTGGASYGYTF.